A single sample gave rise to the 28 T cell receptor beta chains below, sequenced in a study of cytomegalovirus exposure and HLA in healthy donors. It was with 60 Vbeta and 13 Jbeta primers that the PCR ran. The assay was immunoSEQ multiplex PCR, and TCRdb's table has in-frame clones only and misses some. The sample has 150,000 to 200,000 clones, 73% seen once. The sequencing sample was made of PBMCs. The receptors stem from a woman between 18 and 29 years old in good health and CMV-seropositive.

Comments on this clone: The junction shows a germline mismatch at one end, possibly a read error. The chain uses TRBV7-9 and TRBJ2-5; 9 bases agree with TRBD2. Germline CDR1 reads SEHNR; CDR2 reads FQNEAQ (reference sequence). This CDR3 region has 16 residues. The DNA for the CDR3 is TGTGCCAGCAGCTCGTTATTAGCGGGGGATCAAGAGGCCCAGTACTTC. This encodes CASSSLLAGDQEAQYF.

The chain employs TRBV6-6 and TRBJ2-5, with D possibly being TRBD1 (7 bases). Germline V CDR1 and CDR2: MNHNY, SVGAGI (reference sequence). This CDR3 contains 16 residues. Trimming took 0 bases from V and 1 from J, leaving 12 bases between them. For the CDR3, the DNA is TGTGCCAGCAGTTACTCGCGGCAGGGGGGCCAAGAGACCCAGTACTTC. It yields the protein CASSYSRQGGQETQYF.

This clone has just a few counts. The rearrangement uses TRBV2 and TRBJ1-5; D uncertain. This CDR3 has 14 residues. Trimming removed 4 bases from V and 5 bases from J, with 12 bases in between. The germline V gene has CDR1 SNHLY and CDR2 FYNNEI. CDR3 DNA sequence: TGTGCCAGCAGTGGAGTGCAGGCCGATCAGCCCCAGCATTTT. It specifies CASSGVQADQPQHF. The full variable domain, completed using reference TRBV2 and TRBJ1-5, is EPEVTQTPSHQVTQMGQEVILRCVPISNHLYFYWYRQILGQKVEFLVSFYNNEISEKSEIFDDQFSVERPDGSNFTLKIRSTKLEDSAMYFCASSGVQADQPQHFGDGTRLSIL.

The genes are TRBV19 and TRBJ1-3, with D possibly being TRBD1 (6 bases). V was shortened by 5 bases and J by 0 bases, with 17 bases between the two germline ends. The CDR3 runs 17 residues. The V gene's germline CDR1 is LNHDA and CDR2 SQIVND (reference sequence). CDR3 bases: TGTGCCAGTAGTTTGGCAGGGGCCCGGGTCTCTGGAAACACCATATATTTT. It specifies CASSLAGARVSGNTIYF.

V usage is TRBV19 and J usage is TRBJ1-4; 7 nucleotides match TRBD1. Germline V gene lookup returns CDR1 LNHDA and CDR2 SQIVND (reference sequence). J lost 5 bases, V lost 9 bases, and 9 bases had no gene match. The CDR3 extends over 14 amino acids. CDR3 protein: CASGTGDKNEKLFF. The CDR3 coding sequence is TGTGCCAGCGGAACAGGGGACAAGAATGAAAAACTGTTTTTT. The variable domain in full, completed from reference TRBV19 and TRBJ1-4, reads DGGITQSPKYLFRKEGQNVTLSCEQNLNHDAMYWYRQDPGQGLRLIYYSQIVNDFQKGDIAEGYSVSREKKESFPLTVTSAQKNPTAFYLCASGTGDKNEKLFFGSGTQLSVL.

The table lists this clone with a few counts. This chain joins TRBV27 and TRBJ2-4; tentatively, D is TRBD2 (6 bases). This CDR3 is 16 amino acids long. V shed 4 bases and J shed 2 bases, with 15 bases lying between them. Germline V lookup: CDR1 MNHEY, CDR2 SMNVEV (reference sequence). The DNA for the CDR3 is TGTGCCAGCAGTTCCCAGGGAGGCAGGTCCAAAAACATTCAGTACTTC. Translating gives CASSSQGGRSKNIQYF.

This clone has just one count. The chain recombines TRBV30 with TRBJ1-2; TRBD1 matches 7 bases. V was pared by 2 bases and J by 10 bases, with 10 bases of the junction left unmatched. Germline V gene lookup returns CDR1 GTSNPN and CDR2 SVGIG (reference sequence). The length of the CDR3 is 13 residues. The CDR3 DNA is TGTGCCTGGAGTTTCTCCGGGACAGCGGACTACACCTTC. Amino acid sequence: CAWSFSGTADYTF. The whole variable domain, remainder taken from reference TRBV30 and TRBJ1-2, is SQTIHQWPATLVQPVGSPLSLECTVEGTSNPNLYWYRQAAGRGLQLLFYSVGIGQISSEVPQNLSASRPQDRQFILSSKKLLLSDSGFYLCAWSFSGTADYTFGSGTRLTVV.

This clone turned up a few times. CDR3 bases: TGCGCCAGCAGCCATGCAAAGATCCTTCGGGACACTGAAGCTTTCTTT. This sequence encodes CASSHAKILRDTEAFF. The chain uses TRBV4-3 and TRBJ1-1, with D unclear. Trimming removed 3 bases at V and 3 bases at J, with 17 bases between. CDR1 and CDR2 (germline): LGHNA, YSLEER. The CDR3 consists of 16 residues.

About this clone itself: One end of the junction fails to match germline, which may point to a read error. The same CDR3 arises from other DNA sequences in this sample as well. CDR3 in amino acids: CASRSGGSTGELFF. The CDR3 nucleotides read TGTGCCAGCAGGTCAGGGGGTAGCACCGGGGAGCTGTTCTTT. The rearrangement uses TRBV2 and TRBJ2-2; 7 bases map to TRBD1. The CDR3 runs to 14 residues. From germline, CDR1 is SNHLY and CDR2 FYNNEI.

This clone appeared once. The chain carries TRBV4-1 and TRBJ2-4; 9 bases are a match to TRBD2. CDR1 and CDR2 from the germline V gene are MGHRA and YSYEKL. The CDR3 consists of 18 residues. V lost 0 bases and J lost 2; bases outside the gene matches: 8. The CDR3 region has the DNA TGCGCCAGCAGCCAAGAAACTCAGGCGGGGGGGTCCAAAAACATTCAGTACTTC. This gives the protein CASSQETQAGGSKNIQYF.

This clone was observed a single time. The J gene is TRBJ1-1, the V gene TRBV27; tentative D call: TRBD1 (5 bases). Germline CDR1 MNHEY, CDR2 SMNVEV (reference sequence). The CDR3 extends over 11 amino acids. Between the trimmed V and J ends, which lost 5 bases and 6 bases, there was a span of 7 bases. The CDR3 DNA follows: TGTGCCAGCAGTGGGGGGGCTGAAGCTTTCTTT. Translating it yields CASSGGAEAFF.

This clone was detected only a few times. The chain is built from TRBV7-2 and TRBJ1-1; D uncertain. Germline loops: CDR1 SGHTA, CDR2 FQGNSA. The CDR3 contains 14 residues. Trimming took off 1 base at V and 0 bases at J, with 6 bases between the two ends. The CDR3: CASSLGQVNTEAFF. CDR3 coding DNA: TGTGCCAGCAGCTTAGGGCAGGTGAACACTGAAGCTTTCTTT. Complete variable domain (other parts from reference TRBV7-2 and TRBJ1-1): GAGVSQSPSNKVTEKGKDVELRCDPISGHTALYWYRQSLGQGLEFLIYFQGNSAPDKSGLPSDRFSAERTGGSVSTLTIQRTQQEDSAVYLCASSLGQVNTEAFFGQGTRLTVV.

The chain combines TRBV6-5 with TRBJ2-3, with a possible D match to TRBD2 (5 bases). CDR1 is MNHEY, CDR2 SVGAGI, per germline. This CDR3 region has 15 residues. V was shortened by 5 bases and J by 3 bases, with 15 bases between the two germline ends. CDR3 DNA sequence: TGTGCCAGCAGTCACGCCGGGGTGGCGACAGATACGCAGTATTTT. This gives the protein CASSHAGVATDTQYF.

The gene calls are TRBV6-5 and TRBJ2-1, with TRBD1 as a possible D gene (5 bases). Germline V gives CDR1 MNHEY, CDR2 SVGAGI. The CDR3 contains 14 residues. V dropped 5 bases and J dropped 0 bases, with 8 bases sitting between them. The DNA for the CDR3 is TGTGCCAGCAGTGACAGCCTCTCCTACAATGAGCAGTTCTTC. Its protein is CASSDSLSYNEQFF.

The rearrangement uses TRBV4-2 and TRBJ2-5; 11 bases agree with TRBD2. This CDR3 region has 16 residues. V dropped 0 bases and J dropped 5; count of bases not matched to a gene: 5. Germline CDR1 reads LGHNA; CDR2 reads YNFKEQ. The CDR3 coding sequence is TGTGCCAGCAGCCAAGATCTAGCGGGGGGTGGTGAGACCCAGTACTTC. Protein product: CASSQDLAGGGETQYF.

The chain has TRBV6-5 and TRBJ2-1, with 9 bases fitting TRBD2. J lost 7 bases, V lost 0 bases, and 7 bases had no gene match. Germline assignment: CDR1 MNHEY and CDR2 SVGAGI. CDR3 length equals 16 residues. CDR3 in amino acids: CASSYSVVAGENEQFF. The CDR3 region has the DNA TGTGCCAGCAGTTACTCTGTGGTAGCGGGGGAAAATGAGCAGTTCTTC.

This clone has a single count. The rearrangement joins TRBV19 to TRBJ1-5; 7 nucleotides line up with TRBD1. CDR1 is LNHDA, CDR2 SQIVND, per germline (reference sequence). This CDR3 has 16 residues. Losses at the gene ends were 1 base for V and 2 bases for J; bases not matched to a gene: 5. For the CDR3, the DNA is TGTGCCAGTAGTATAGTGACAGGGATGGGCAATCAGCCCCAGCATTTT. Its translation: CASSIVTGMGNQPQHF.

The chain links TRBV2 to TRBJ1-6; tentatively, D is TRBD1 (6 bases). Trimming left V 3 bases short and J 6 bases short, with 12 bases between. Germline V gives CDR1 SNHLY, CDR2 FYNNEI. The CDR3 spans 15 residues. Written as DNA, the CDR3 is TGTGCCAGCAGTGATGCGGGGGCCGGTAATTCACCCCTCCACTTT. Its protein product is CASSDAGAGNSPLHF.

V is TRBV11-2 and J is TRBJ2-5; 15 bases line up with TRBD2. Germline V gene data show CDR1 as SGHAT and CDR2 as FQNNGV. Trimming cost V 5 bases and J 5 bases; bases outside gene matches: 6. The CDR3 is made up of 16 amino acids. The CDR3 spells CASSRTSGGAGETQYF. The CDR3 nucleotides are TGTGCCAGCAGCAGGACTAGCGGGGGGGCGGGGGAGACCCAGTACTTC.

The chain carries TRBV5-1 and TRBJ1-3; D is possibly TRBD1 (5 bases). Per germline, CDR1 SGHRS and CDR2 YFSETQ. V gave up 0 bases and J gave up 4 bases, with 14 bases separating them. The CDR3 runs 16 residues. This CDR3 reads CASSLAGTGHGNTIYF. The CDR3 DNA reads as TGCGCCAGCAGCTTGGCCGGTACAGGCCACGGAAACACCATATATTTT. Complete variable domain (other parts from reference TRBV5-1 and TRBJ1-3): KAGVTQTPRYLIKTRGQQVTLSCSPISGHRSVSWYQQTPGQGLQFLFEYFSETQRNKGNFPGRFSGRQFSNSRSEMNVSTLELGDSALYLCASSLAGTGHGNTIYFGEGSWLTVV.

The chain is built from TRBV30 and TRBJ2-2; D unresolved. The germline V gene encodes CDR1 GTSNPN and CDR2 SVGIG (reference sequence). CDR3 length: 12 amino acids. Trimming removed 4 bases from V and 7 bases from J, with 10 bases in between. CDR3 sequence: CAWMVAVGELFF. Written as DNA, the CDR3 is TGTGCCTGGATGGTGGCCGTCGGGGAGCTGTTTTTT.

The CDR3 sequence is CASSRDRGETQYF. As DNA, the CDR3 is TGTGCCAGCAGCCGGGACAGGGGAGAGACCCAGTACTTC. The chain links TRBV5-4 to TRBJ2-5; TRBD1 matches at 10 bases. CDR1 and CDR2 (germline): SGHNT, YYREEE (reference sequence). This CDR3 contains 13 residues. Trimming took 4 bases from V and 4 from J; bases not matched to a gene: 1. Variable domain in full (rest from reference TRBV5-4 and TRBJ2-5): ETGVTQSPTHLIKTRGQQVTLRCSSQSGHNTVSWYQQALGQGPQFIFQYYREEENGRGNFPPRFSGLQFPNYSSELNVNALELDDSALYLCASSRDRGETQYFGPGTRLLVL.

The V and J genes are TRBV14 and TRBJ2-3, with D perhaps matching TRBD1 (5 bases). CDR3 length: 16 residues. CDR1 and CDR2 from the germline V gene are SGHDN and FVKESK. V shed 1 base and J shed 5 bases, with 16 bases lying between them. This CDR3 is CASSQARKGRRDTQYF. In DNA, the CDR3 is TGTGCCAGCAGCCAAGCCAGAAAGGGGCGAAGAGATACGCAGTATTTT. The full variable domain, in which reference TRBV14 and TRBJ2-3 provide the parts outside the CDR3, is EAGVTQFPSHSVIEKGQTVTLRCDPISGHDNLYWYRRVMGKEIKFLLHFVKESKQDESGMPNNRFLAERTGGTYSTLKVQPAELEDSGVYFCASSQARKGRRDTQYFGPGTRLTVL.

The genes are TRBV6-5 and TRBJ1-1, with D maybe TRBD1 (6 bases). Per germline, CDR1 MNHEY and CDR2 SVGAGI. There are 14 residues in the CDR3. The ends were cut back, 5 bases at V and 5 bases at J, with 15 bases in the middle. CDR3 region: CASSEGQFRTEAFF. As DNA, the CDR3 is TGTGCCAGCAGTGAAGGACAGTTTCGGACTGAAGCTTTCTTT.

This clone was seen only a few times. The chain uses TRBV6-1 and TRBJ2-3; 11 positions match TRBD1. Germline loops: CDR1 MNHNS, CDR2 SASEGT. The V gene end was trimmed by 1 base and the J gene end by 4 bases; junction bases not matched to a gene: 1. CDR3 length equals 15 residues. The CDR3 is CASSEGGQGADTQYF. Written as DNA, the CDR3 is TGTGCCAGCAGTGAAGGGGGACAGGGGGCAGATACGCAGTATTTT.

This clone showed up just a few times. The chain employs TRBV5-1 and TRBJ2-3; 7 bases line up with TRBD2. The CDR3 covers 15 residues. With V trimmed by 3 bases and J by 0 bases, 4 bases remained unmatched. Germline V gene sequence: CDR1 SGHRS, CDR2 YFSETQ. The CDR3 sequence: CASSSGLGSTDTQYF. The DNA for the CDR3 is TGCGCCAGCAGCTCTGGACTAGGGAGCACAGATACGCAGTATTTT.

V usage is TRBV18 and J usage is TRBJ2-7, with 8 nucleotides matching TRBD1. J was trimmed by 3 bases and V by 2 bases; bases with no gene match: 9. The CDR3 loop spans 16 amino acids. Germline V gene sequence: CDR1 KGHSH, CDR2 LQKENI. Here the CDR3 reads CASSPNPGQAYYEQYF. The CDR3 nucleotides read TGTGCCAGCTCACCAAATCCGGGACAGGCATACTACGAGCAGTACTTC.

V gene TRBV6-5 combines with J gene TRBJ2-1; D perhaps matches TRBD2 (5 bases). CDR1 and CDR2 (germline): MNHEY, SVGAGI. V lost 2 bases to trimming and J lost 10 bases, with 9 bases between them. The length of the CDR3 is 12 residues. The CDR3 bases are TGTGCCAGCAGTTACGGAGGTGAAGAGCAGTTCTTC. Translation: CASSYGGEEQFF.